This T cell receptor (beta chain) was recovered during a study of stem cell transplantation in POMP-related autoinflammatory disease. The overall study: Defective thymoproteasomes were hypothesized to impair CD8+ T-cell positive selection.

With respect to this clone: Its antigen is as yet unknown.

The repertoire was sequenced with immunoSEQ multiplex PCR; TCRdb's copy has only in-frame clones and lacks some. Here the sample spans approximately 11,000 clones, about 88% being singletons. V was clipped by 0 bases and J by 7 bases, with 20 bases between them. Germline V CDR1 and CDR2: SGDLS, YYNGEE. The CDR3 loop spans 17 amino acids. Study-level results: In patients with PRAID, every analyzed T-cell subset tended to show lower diversity and higher clonality. Unique TRB V-J gene pairings were limited in number in patients with PRAID.

The clonotype was recovered from a human donor with POMP-related autoinflammation and immune dysregulation (PRAID). This sample comprised CD8+ T cells from PBMCs, obtained before stem cell transplantation. V usage is TRBV9 and J usage is TRBJ2-1; possibly TRBD2 for D (6 bases). The chain's CDR3 is CASSVGEAATPSNEQFF. The CDR3 DNA sequence: TGTGCCAGCAGCGTAGGGGAGGCGGCTACCCCCTCGAATGAGCAGTTCTTC.